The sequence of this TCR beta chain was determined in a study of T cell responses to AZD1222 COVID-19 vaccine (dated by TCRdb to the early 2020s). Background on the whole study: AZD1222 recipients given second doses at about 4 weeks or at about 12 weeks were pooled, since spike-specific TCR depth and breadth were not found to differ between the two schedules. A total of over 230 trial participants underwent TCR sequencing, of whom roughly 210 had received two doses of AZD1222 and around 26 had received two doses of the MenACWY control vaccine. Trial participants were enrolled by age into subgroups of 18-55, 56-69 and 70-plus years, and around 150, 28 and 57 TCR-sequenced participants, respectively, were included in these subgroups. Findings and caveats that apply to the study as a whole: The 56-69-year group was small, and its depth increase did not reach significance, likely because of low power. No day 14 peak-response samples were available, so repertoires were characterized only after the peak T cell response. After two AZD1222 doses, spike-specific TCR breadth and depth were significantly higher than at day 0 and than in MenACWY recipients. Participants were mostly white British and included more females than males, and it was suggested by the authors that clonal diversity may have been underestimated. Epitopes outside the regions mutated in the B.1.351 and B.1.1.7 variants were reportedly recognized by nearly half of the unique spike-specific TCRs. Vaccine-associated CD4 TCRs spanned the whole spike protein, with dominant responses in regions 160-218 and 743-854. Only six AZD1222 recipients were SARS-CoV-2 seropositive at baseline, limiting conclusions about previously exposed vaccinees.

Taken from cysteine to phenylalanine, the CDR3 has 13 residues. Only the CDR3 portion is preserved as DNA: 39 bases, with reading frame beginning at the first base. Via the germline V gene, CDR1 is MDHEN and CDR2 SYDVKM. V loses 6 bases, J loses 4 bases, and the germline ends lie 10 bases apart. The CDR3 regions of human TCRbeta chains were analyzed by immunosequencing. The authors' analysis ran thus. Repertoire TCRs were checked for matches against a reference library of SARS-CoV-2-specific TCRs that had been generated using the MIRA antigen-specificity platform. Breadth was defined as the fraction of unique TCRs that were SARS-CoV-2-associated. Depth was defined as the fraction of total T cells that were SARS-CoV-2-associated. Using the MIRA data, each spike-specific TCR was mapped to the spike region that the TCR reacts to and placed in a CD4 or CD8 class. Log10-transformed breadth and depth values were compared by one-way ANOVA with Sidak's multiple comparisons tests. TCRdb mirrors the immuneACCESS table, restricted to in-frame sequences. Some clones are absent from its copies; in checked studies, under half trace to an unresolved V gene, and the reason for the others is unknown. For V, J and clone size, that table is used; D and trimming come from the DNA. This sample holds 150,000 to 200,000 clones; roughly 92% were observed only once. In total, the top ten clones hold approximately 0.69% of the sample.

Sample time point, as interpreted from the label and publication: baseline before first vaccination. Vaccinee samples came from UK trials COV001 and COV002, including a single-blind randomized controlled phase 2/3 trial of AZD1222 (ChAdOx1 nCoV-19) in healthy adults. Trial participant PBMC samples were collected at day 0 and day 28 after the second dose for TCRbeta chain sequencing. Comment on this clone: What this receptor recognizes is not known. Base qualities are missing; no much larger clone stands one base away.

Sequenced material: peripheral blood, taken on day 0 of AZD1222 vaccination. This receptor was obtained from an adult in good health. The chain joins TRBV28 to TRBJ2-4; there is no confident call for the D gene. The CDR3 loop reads CASSLGGKNIQYF. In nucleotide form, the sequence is TGTGCCAGCAGCCTGGGTGGGAAAAACATTCAGTACTTC.